This T cell receptor beta chain emerged from a study of regulatory T cells in long-lasting Graves disease. Regarding the study as a whole: When disease was persistent, TRBV28, TRBJ1-2 and TRBJ2-5 were the favored segments.

Time point described: newly diagnosed GD, antithyroid drugs for less than 3 months. From PBMCs, RNA was extracted and then used to make the TCR library. Xi'an, China, was home to the endocrinology department that provided patients. This clonotype was detected many times. Its antigen is not known. The junction shows a germline mismatch at one end, possibly a read error. The germline V gene encodes CDR1 SGHRS and CDR2 YFSETQ. This CDR3 comprises 16 residues. Through Arm-PCR of CDR3 regions and iRepertoire HTBI primers, TCR beta libraries were built. One entry per CDR3 protein, called by TCRdb with MiXCR from the multiplex PCR reads. This table has 350,000 to 400,000 distinct CDR3 sequences, roughly 17% appearing once. The same sample was also studied in work on T cells in Graves' hyperthyroidism and ophthalmopathy.

The sequence derives from a woman between 18 and 29 years old with Graves disease. Sequencing used peripheral blood mononuclear cells (PBMCs), obtained at new diagnosis, from a patient treated with antithyroid drugs. This chain uses TRBV5-1 with TRBJ2-3; TRBD2 matches at 11 bases. The CDR3 region is CASSLDLAGGSDTQYF. The CDR3 nucleotides are TGTGCCAGCAGCTTGGATCTAGCGGGAGGTTCAGATACGCAGTATTTT.